Listed below are T cell receptor beta chains from one sample, sequenced in a study of blood T cell repertoires in COVID-19. Clones were read by immunoSEQ multiplex PCR, and TCRdb kept only the in-frame ones, dropping some. This sample carries roughly 100,000 clones, about 75% of them seen once, and the ten largest clones take 19%. The sample consisted of peripheral blood. The receptors come from a woman in her 70s with acute or convalescent COVID-19. Both conserved end residues are part of each CDR3. A D gene is named only where the DNA matches it firmly. Rows may omit the clone size; those that give it use once, few, many or a size class.

d_gene	j_gene	abundance	v_gene	CDR3aa	CDR3nt
-	TRBJ1-3	-	TRBV30	CAWSVGRASGNTIYF	TGTGCCTGGAGTGTAGGGAGGGCCTCTGGAAACACCATATATTTT
TRBD1	TRBJ2-7	-	TRBV19	CASSTTGTGIYEQYF	TGTGCCAGTAGTACAACCGGGACAGGGATCTACGAGCAGTACTTC
-	TRBJ1-5	few	TRBV7-2	CASSYGGGAPGNQPQHF	TGTGCCAGCAGCTACGGTGGGGGGGCACCCGGCAATCAGCCCCAGCATTTT
-	TRBJ1-4	-	TRBV9	CASSVGAGADNEKLFF	TGTGCCAGCAGCGTAGGAGCGGGGGCGGATAATGAAAAACTGTTTTTT
TRBD1	TRBJ1-5	few	TRBV6-5	CASSYKGTGGQPQHF	TGTGCCAGCAGTTACAAGGGGACAGGGGGCCAGCCCCAGCATTTT
TRBD1	TRBJ1-2	-	TRBV6-6	CASSLYPTGEGYTF	TGTGCCAGCAGTCTCTACCCAACAGGGGAAGGCTACACCTTC
TRBD2	TRBJ2-1	-	TRBV18	CASSPWGTTTNEQFF	TGTGCCAGCTCACCTTGGGGGACTACAACCAATGAGCAGTTCTTC
TRBD1	TRBJ2-1	once	TRBV11-2	CASSLIFGTGGSHNEQFF	TGTGCCAGCAGCTTAATATTTGGGACAGGGGGCTCCCACAATGAGCAGTTCTTC
-	TRBJ2-1	-	TRBV2	CASIRREISDNEQFF	TGTGCCAGCATAAGGAGGGAGATAAGCGACAATGAGCAGTTCTTC
-	TRBJ2-5	-	TRBV7-2	CASSLGPLETQYF	TGTGCCAGCAGCTTAGGTCCTCTAGAGACCCAGTACTTC
-	TRBJ2-1	-	TRBV11-2	CASSLPSEEQFF	TGTGCCAGCAGCTTACCCTCAGAAGAGCAGTTCTTC
TRBD1	TRBJ1-1	-	TRBV5-1	CASSLDTGAFTEAFF	TGCGCCAGCAGCTTGGATACAGGGGCCTTCACTGAAGCTTTCTTT
TRBD1	TRBJ2-7	-	TRBV5-3	CARSLIETGDNEQYF	TGTGCCAGAAGCTTAATTGAGACAGGGGATAACGAGCAGTACTTC